The 16 T cell receptor beta chains reported below all come from one sample, sequenced in a study of CD8+ T cells in alopecia areata. Treatment: oral pan-JAK inhibitor, 5-10 mg twice daily. Extracted RNA was reverse transcribed into cDNA, the sequencing template. The table came from immunoSEQ multiplex PCR; TCRdb's copy has only in-frame clones and leaves some out. The data show around 300,000 clones, roughly 60% seen once. The specimen comprised CD4+ T cells sorted from blood, sampled around week 54, from a patient treated with tofacitinib. The receptors originated from a human donor with alopecia areata.

The rearrangement links TRBV30 to TRBJ1-1; D remains unclear. Trimming pared 0 bases from V and 3 bases from J, leaving 11 bases between. The CDR3 length is 14 residues. CDR1 is GTSNPN, CDR2 SVGIG, per germline (reference sequence). CDR3 DNA: TGTGCCTGGAGTGTACAATTGTGGGACACTGAAGCTTTCTTT. Residues: CAWSVQLWDTEAFF.

The genes are TRBV29-1 and TRBJ2-7, with D possibly matching TRBD1 (5 bases). The CDR3 sequence is 13 residues long. Deletions cut 4 bases from V and 4 bases from J, with 14 bases between. Per the germline V gene, CDR1 is SQVTM and CDR2 is ANQGSEA. The CDR3 DNA reads as TGCAGCGTTGCCAGTACCCAGGGATACGAGCAGTACTTC. Residues: CSVASTQGYEQYF.

This clone came up a few times. V usage is TRBV20-1 and J usage is TRBJ2-5, with unresolved D. This CDR3 contains 11 residues. Trimming cost V 3 bases and J 6 bases, with 8 bases left between them. The germline V gene has CDR1 DFQATT and CDR2 SNEGSKA (reference sequence). The CDR3 DNA reads TGCAGTGCTAGCTGGGCTCAGACCCAGTACTTC. Translating gives CSASWAQTQYF.

The CDR3 DNA reads TGCAGCGTTGCCAGGGGATCGGGGGAGCAGTACTTC. Translation: CSVARGSGEQYF. The genes are TRBV29-1 and TRBJ2-7; possible D gene TRBD1, 6 bases. The CDR3 has 12 residues. Germline lookup yields CDR1 SQVTM and CDR2 ANQGSEA. V was trimmed by 4 bases and J by 7 bases, leaving 14 bases between them.

The chain uses TRBV5-1 and TRBJ2-5, with TRBD1 matching over 8 bases. This CDR3 is 15 amino acids long. Germline CDR1 and CDR2: SGHRS and YFSETQ. V trimming: 4 bases; J trimming: 1 base; junction bases outside the gene matches: 6. DNA of the CDR3: TGCGCCAGCAGCCAGGGACAGGCTCTCCAAGAGACCCAGTACTTC. Amino acid sequence: CASSQGQALQETQYF.

This clone was found a few times. The CDR3 region is CASAIDSSSYEQYF. The CDR3 coding sequence is TGTGCCAGTGCAATCGACAGTAGCTCCTACGAGCAGTACTTC. The chain couples TRBV5-4 to TRBJ2-7, with D possibly being TRBD1 (5 bases). Germline CDR1 is SGHNT and CDR2 is YYREEE (reference sequence). The CDR3 contains 14 residues. V was trimmed by 8 bases and J by 0 bases, leaving 15 bases between them. Looking up the rest from reference TRBV5-4 and TRBJ2-7 gives the full variable domain: ETGVTQSPTHLIKTRGQQVTLRCSSQSGHNTVSWYQQALGQGPQFIFQYYREEENGRGNFPPRFSGLQFPNYSSELNVNALELDDSALYLCASAIDSSSYEQYFGPGTRLTVT.

This chain uses TRBV29-1 with TRBJ2-2, with 11 bases aligning to TRBD1. Germline V gives CDR1 SQVTM, CDR2 ANQGSEA. The CDR3 runs 16 residues. Losses at the gene ends were 7 bases for V and 4 bases for J; bases not matched to a gene: 11. CDR3 sequence (DNA): TGCAGCGCTCGGACAGGGGGCCTGCCTGGCACCGGGGAGCTGTTTTTT. Translating it yields CSARTGGLPGTGELFF.

V is TRBV2 and J is TRBJ2-2, with 11 bases matching TRBD2. With V trimmed by 6 bases and J by 4 bases, 7 bases remained unmatched. The CDR3 has 16 amino acids. CDR1 SNHLY and CDR2 FYNNEI come from the germline V gene. The CDR3 loop is CASRASGGLGTGELFF. The CDR3 region has the DNA TGTGCCAGCAGGGCTAGCGGGGGGCTGGGCACCGGGGAGCTGTTTTTT.

The CDR3 region is CSVGSGQMNTEAFF. CDR3 in DNA: TGCAGCGTTGGGTCGGGGCAGATGAACACTGAAGCTTTCTTT. J is TRBJ1-1 and V is TRBV29-1; a possible D gene is TRBD1 (5 bases). Germline assignment: CDR1 SQVTM and CDR2 ANQGSEA. The CDR3 runs to 14 residues. The V and J ends lost 4 bases and 0 bases respectively, with 12 bases between them.

The gene calls are TRBV5-1 and TRBJ2-7; possibly TRBD1 or TRBD2 for D (5 bases each). The CDR3 is 15 residues long. V dropped 0 bases and J dropped 5 bases, with 15 bases sitting between them. Germline CDR1 and CDR2: SGHRS and YFSETQ. CDR3: CASSLGDGAHHEQYF. The CDR3 nucleotides read TGCGCCAGCAGCTTGGGGGACGGAGCACACCACGAGCAGTACTTC.

This clone was seen a few times. The rearrangement links TRBV10-3 to TRBJ2-7; D not certain. The CDR3 consists of 13 residues. The germline V gene has CDR1 ENHRY and CDR2 SYGVKD. V dropped 4 bases and J dropped 1 base, with 8 bases sitting between them. The CDR3 protein is CAISAPASYEQYF. DNA of the CDR3: TGTGCCATCAGTGCCCCAGCATCCTACGAGCAGTACTTC.

This clone appeared a single time. The rearrangement links TRBV29-1 to TRBJ1-2, with D tentatively TRBD1 (6 bases). The V and J ends lost 8 bases and 8 bases respectively, with 18 bases between them. The CDR3 has 12 amino acids. CDR1 SQVTM and CDR2 ANQGSEA come from the germline V gene. The CDR3 loop reads CSTSSGALGYTF. The CDR3 DNA reads as TGCAGCACTTCATCAGGGGCTCTCGGCTACACCTTC. Full variable domain (outside the CDR3, taken from reference TRBV29-1 and TRBJ1-2): SAVISQKPSRDICQRGTSLTIQCQVDSQVTMMFWYRQQPGQSLTLIATANQGSEATYESGFVIDKFPISRPNLTFSTLTVSNMSPEDSSIYLCSTSSGALGYTFGSGTRLTVV.

The chain is built from TRBV2 and TRBJ1-6, with D possibly being TRBD1 (6 bases). V lost 4 bases and J 10 bases, leaving 11 bases between the germline ends. Germline V gene lookup returns CDR1 SNHLY and CDR2 FYNNEI. The CDR3 has 13 residues. DNA of the CDR3: TGTGCCAGCAGTGGGCAGGGGACATCACCCCTCCACTTT. Its protein is CASSGQGTSPLHF. The whole variable domain, remainder taken from reference TRBV2 and TRBJ1-6, is EPEVTQTPSHQVTQMGQEVILRCVPISNHLYFYWYRQILGQKVEFLVSFYNNEISEKSEIFDDQFSVERPDGSNFTLKIRSTKLEDSAMYFCASSGQGTSPLHFGNGTRLTVT.

This clone has a handful of counts. V is TRBV11-2 and J is TRBJ2-2; D uncertain. CDR1 is SGHAT and CDR2 is FQNNGV in the germline V gene. V shed 0 bases and J shed 6 bases, with 2 bases lying between them. The CDR3 runs to 12 residues. The CDR3, as DNA: TGTGCCAGCAGCTTAGAATCCGGGGAGCTGTTTTTT. It encodes CASSLESGELFF.

The chain couples TRBV29-1 to TRBJ2-3, with a weak D call TRBD1 (5 bases). Germline V lookup: CDR1 SQVTM, CDR2 ANQGSEA. The length of the CDR3 is 11 residues. V lost 8 bases to trimming and J lost 9 bases, with 15 bases between them. In DNA form, the CDR3 reads TGCAGCTGGCAGGGCGGCTACACGCAGTATTTT. It specifies CSWQGGYTQYF.

This chain uses TRBV4-2 with TRBJ1-2; D gene unclear. V was pared by 1 base and J by 3 bases, with 12 bases between. This CDR3 contains 15 residues. Germline V gives CDR1 LGHNA, CDR2 YNFKEQ. The DNA of the CDR3 is TGTGCCAGCAGCCAAGTGAATTACGGAGACTATGGCTACACCTTC. Translated: CASSQVNYGDYGYTF.